The 24 T cell receptor beta chains in this list originate from one sample, sequenced in a study of shared clonotypes between healthy human individuals (dated by TCRdb to between 2020 and 2021). Library creation used the immunoSEQ multiplex PCR assay. The clones in this table, taken by TCRdb from immuneACCESS, are in-frame only. Not every clone is retained; where verified, under half of the shortfall comes from an unresolved V gene, and the cause of the rest is unknown. The sample has about 2.5 million clones on record, 85% to 95% of them singletons. Of the sample, 0.37% falls within the top ten clones. Material for sequencing was naive CD4+ T cells from PBMCs. The sample's cell subset or site label, in plain terms: CD45RA+ positively selected. The receptors derive from a man between 18 and 35 years old in good health. Some clones in this sample may be carry-over from other donors' samples.

This clone occurred a few times. Other DNA sequences in the sample encode the same CDR3. This CDR3 reads CASSIRDTGELFF. DNA of the CDR3: TGTGCCAGCAGCATACGGGACACCGGGGAGCTGTTTTTT. The chain combines TRBV9 with TRBJ2-2, with D uncertain. The CDR3 consists of 13 residues. Trimming removed 4 bases from V and 3 bases from J, with 7 bases in between. Germline V lookup: CDR1 SGDLS, CDR2 YYNGEE.

The J gene is TRBJ2-7, the V gene TRBV28; 9 bases fit TRBD2. In germline, CDR1 is MDHEN, CDR2 SYDVKM. This CDR3 has 14 residues. V gave up 6 bases and J gave up 2 bases; unmatched junction bases: 5. This CDR3 reads CASRTSGTPYEQYF. The CDR3, as DNA: TGTGCCAGCAGGACTAGCGGAACACCCTACGAGCAGTACTTC.

This clone was seen only once. The chain is built from TRBV28 and TRBJ1-4; no firm D call. Per germline, CDR1 MDHEN and CDR2 SYDVKM. This CDR3 region has 15 residues. Trimming pared 5 bases from V and 0 bases from J, leaving 10 bases between. The DNA for the CDR3 is TGTGCCAGCAGTCAGCTTGAGACAACTAATGAAAAACTGTTTTTT. This encodes CASSQLETTNEKLFF.

The chain joins TRBV5-4 to TRBJ2-3; D is ambiguous. The V end lost 2 bases, the J end lost 0 bases, and 13 bases lay between the germline ends. This CDR3 region has 16 residues. CDR1 and CDR2 from the germline V gene are SGHNT and YYREEE (reference sequence). In nucleotides, the CDR3 is TGTGCCAGCAGCTTCGCTGGAAGGGCAAGCACAGATACGCAGTATTTT. Amino acids: CASSFAGRASTDTQYF.

The V gene is TRBV28, the J gene TRBJ1-6; D possibly corresponds to TRBD1 (6 bases). This CDR3 spans 13 amino acids. The germline V and J ends were trimmed by 7 bases and 8 bases, with 12 bases remaining between them. The germline V gene has CDR1 MDHEN and CDR2 SYDVKM. The CDR3 sequence: CASTGGAYSPLHF. The CDR3, as DNA: TGTGCCAGCACCGGGGGGGCGTATTCACCCCTCCACTTT.

J is TRBJ1-4 and V is TRBV9, with unresolved D. Germline V gives CDR1 SGDLS, CDR2 YYNGEE. The CDR3 is 14 residues long. Deletions cut 2 bases from V and 4 bases from J, with 9 bases between. The DNA of the CDR3 is TGTGCCAGCAGCGTGTCCGTCCTTAATGAAAAACTGTTTTTT. This gives the protein CASSVSVLNEKLFF.

V gene TRBV28 combines with J gene TRBJ2-5, with no clear D. V lost 7 bases, J lost 8 bases, and 11 bases lay in between. The germline V gene has CDR1 MDHEN and CDR2 SYDVKM. The CDR3 covers 11 residues. CDR3 bases: TGTGCCAGCATCGACGGGCGCACCCAGTACTTC. Protein product: CASIDGRTQYF.

The chain combines TRBV6-1 with TRBJ2-7, with 7 bases that match TRBD2. Trimming at V came to 7 bases and at J to 0 bases, leaving 6 bases not matched to a gene. Germline loops: CDR1 MNHNS, CDR2 SASEGT. The CDR3 contains 14 residues. The CDR3 loop reads CASMGGGYSYEQYF. Written as DNA, the CDR3 is TGTGCCAGCATGGGGGGAGGGTACTCCTACGAGCAGTACTTC.

The chain links TRBV9 to TRBJ1-2; D might be TRBD1 (5 bases). The CDR3 extends over 14 amino acids. Germline V gives CDR1 SGDLS, CDR2 YYNGEE. Trimming shortened V by 3 bases and J by 5 bases, and 14 bases separated the two germline ends. The CDR3 spells CASSGQGGYYGYTF. In DNA form, the CDR3 reads TGTGCCAGCAGCGGGCAGGGAGGTTATTATGGCTACACCTTC. Together with reference TRBV9 and TRBJ1-2, the CDR3 gives the full variable domain: DSGVTQTPKHLITATGQRVTLRCSPRSGDLSVYWYQQSLDQGLQFLIQYYNGEERAKGNILERFSAQQFPDLHSELNLSSLELGDSALYFCASSGQGGYYGYTFGSGTRLTVV.

The rearrangement joins TRBV27 to TRBJ2-5, with unresolved D. Trimming stripped 3 bases from V and 2 bases from J, with 13 bases between. The CDR3 is 15 amino acids. Germline CDR1 MNHEY, CDR2 SMNVEV (reference sequence). CDR3 loop: CASSLDPNLQETQYF. CDR3 nucleotides: TGTGCCAGCAGTTTGGACCCTAATCTACAAGAGACCCAGTACTTC.

This chain connects TRBV7-2 to TRBJ1-3; TRBD1 matches 7 bases. The CDR3 sequence is 15 residues long. Germline loops: CDR1 SGHTA, CDR2 FQGNSA. J gave up 0 bases and V 7 bases, and 6 bases lay outside the gene matches. This CDR3 is CASNLQGNSGNTIYF. In nucleotides, the CDR3 is TGTGCCAGCAACCTACAGGGGAACTCTGGAAACACCATATATTTT.

V gene TRBV5-4 combines with J gene TRBJ1-4; D not certain. V was trimmed by 0 bases and J by 1 base, leaving 13 bases between them. Germline lookup yields CDR1 SGHNT and CDR2 YYREEE (reference sequence). The CDR3 sequence is 17 residues long. The CDR3 loop reads CASSLAGLGVTNEKLFF. The CDR3 DNA follows: TGTGCCAGCAGCTTGGCCGGGCTTGGGGTAACTAATGAAAAACTGTTTTTT.

The CDR3 DNA follows: TGTGCCAGCAGCTTAGACCAGGGAAGACTGTTTTTT. It is translated as CASSLDQGRLFF. The J gene is TRBJ1-4, the V gene TRBV7-2, with D tentatively TRBD1 (5 bases). CDR3 length: 12 residues. Trimming took off 1 base at V and 13 bases at J, with 10 bases between the two ends. Germline V lookup: CDR1 SGHTA, CDR2 FQGNSA.

This rearrangement joins TRBV7-6 to TRBJ2-5; TRBD1 might be the D (6 bases). Germline V gene lookup returns CDR1 SGHVS and CDR2 FNYEAQ. This CDR3 contains 11 residues. V shed 5 bases and J shed 9 bases, with 10 bases lying between them. The CDR3 sequence: CASSLKGAQYF. The CDR3 coding sequence is TGTGCCAGCAGCCTAAAGGGGGCCCAGTACTTC. The whole variable domain, remainder taken from reference TRBV7-6 and TRBJ2-5, is GAGVSQSPRYKVTKRGQDVALRCDPISGHVSLYWYRQALGQGPEFLTYFNYEAQQDKSGLPNDRFSAERPEGSISTLTIQRTEQRDSAMYRCASSLKGAQYFGPGTRLLVL.

The chain has TRBV6-1 and TRBJ1-5, with unresolved D. Trimming took off 1 base at V and 5 bases at J, with 12 bases between the two ends. The CDR3 is made up of 15 amino acids. CDR1 and CDR2 (germline): MNHNS, SASEGT. The CDR3 sequence: CASSEERGGHQPQHF. CDR3 DNA sequence: TGTGCCAGCAGTGAAGAGAGAGGCGGGCATCAGCCCCAGCATTTT.

This chain connects TRBV28 to TRBJ2-7; TRBD2 is a possible D gene (5 bases). Trimming shortened V by 8 bases and J by 7 bases, and 15 bases separated the two germline ends. The CDR3 covers 12 residues. Germline V gives CDR1 MDHEN, CDR2 SYDVKM. The CDR3 loop is CASGADQHEQYF. The CDR3 DNA is TGTGCCAGCGGAGCGGACCAGCATGAGCAGTACTTC.

J is TRBJ1-1 and V is TRBV7-9; 8 nucleotides line up with TRBD1. The V gene end was trimmed by 1 base and the J gene end by 1 base; junction bases not matched to a gene: 5. Per the germline V gene, CDR1 is SEHNR and CDR2 is FQNEAQ (reference sequence). The CDR3 spans 16 residues. The CDR3 loop is CASSLVYGQGNTEAFF. The CDR3 DNA follows: TGTGCCAGCAGCTTAGTTTATGGACAGGGGAACACTGAAGCTTTCTTT. Drawing the rest from reference TRBV7-9 and TRBJ1-1, the complete variable domain is DTGVSQNPRHKITKRGQNVTFRCDPISEHNRLYWYRQTLGQGPEFLTYFQNEAQLEKSRLLSDRFSAERPKGSFSTLEIQRTEQGDSAMYLCASSLVYGQGNTEAFFGQGTRLTVV.

This sequence joins TRBV28 and TRBJ2-7; 8 positions match TRBD1. The junction had 4 bases not matched to a gene; V was cut back by 5 bases and J by 1 base. This CDR3 comprises 14 residues. The germline CDR1 and CDR2 sequences are MDHEN and SYDVKM. The CDR3 DNA reads TGTGCCAGCAGTCCGGGACAGGAGTCCTACGAGCAGTACTTC. Residues: CASSPGQESYEQYF.

This clone was observed at least ten times. This sample also contains other DNA sequences that code for the same CDR3. The V and J genes are TRBV28 and TRBJ1-1; TRBD1 matches at 7 bases. Germline V lookup: CDR1 MDHEN, CDR2 SYDVKM. V was pared by 8 bases and J by 4 bases, with 7 bases of the junction left unmatched. The CDR3 runs to 13 residues. CDR3 in amino acids: CASRRQGGTEAFF. In DNA form, the CDR3 reads TGTGCCAGCCGGCGACAGGGCGGCACTGAAGCTTTCTTT.

The chain couples TRBV28 to TRBJ1-2; D perhaps matches TRBD1 (5 bases). V lost 3 bases, J lost 4 bases, and 15 bases lay in between. Germline CDR1 and CDR2: MDHEN and SYDVKM. The CDR3 totals 15 residues. The CDR3 is CASSFGGAPTYGYTF. Here the CDR3 DNA reads TGTGCCAGCAGTTTCGGAGGGGCGCCAACCTATGGCTACACCTTC.

V and J are TRBV4-3 and TRBJ2-1, with D unclear. Germline CDR1 and CDR2: LGHNA and YSLEER. V dropped 0 bases and J dropped 3 bases, with 12 bases sitting between them. The CDR3 length is 16 residues. The DNA for the CDR3 is TGCGCCAGCAGCCAAGATCGGCGCTCCAGCTACAATGAGCAGTTCTTC. It specifies CASSQDRRSSYNEQFF.

As for this clone: The sample carries other DNA sequences with the same CDR3. V gene TRBV18 combines with J gene TRBJ2-5; D remains ambiguous. Germline V lookup: CDR1 KGHSH, CDR2 LQKENI. The V end was cut by 3 bases, the J end by 5 bases, with 4 bases between. CDR3 size: 11 residues. CDR3 region: CASSPSETQYF. CDR3 bases: TGTGCCAGCTCACCCAGTGAGACCCAGTACTTC.

The chain couples TRBV7-9 to TRBJ2-3; D assignment may be TRBD1 or TRBD2 (5 bases each). V lost 5 bases and J 4 bases, leaving 16 bases between the germline ends. The CDR3 sequence is 15 residues long. Looked up from germline, CDR1 is SEHNR and CDR2 is FQNEAQ (reference sequence). CDR3 amino acids: CASSDAGTPADTQYF. In DNA form, the CDR3 reads TGTGCCAGCAGCGACGCTGGGACCCCGGCAGATACGCAGTATTTT.

This chain uses TRBV18 with TRBJ2-7; a weak D match, TRBD2 (5 bases). V was trimmed by 3 bases and J by 2 bases, leaving 17 bases between them. The CDR3 totals 16 residues. CDR1 KGHSH and CDR2 LQKENI come from the germline V gene. The chain's CDR3 is CASSPQGGLAAYEQYF. DNA of the CDR3: TGTGCCAGCTCACCCCAAGGCGGGCTAGCTGCCTACGAGCAGTACTTC.